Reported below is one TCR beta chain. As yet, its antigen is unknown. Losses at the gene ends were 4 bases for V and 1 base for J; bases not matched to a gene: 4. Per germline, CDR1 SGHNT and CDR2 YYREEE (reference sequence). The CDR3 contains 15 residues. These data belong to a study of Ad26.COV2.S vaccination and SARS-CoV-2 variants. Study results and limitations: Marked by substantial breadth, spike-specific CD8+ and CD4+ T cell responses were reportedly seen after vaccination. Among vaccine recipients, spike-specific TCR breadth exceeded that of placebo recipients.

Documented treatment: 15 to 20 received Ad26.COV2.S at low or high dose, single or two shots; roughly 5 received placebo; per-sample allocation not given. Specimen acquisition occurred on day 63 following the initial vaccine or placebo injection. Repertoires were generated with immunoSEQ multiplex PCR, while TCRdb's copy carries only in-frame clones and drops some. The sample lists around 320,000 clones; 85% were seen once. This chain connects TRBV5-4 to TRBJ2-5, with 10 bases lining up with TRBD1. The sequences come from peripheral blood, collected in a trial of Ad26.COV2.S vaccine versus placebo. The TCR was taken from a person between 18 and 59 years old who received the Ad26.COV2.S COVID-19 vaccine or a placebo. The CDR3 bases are TGTGCCAGCAGCGCCCGGGACAGGGGCCAAGAGACCCAGTACTTC. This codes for CASSARDRGQETQYF.